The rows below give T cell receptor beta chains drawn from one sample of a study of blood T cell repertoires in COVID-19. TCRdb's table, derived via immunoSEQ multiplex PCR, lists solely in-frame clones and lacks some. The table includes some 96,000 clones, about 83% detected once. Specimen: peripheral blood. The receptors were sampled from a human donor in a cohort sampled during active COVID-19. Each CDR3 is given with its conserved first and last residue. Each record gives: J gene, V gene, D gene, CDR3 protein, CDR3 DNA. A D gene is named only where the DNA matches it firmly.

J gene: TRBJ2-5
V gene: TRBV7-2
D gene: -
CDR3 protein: CASRSRGAAQETQYF
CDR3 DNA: TGTGCCAGCAGATCTCGGGGGGCGGCCCAAGAGACCCAGTACTTC

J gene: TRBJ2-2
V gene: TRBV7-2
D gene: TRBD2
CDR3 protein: CASSFTSGSGTGELFF
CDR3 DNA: TGTGCCAGCAGCTTCACTAGCGGGAGTGGCACCGGGGAGCTGTTTTTT

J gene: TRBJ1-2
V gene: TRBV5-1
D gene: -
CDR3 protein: CASSPSGGLQGYTF
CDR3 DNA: TGCGCCAGCAGCCCCTCCGGGGGACTACAGGGCTACACCTTC

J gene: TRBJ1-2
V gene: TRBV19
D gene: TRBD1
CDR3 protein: CASSTMTGGDNYGYTF
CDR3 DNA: TGTGCCAGTAGTACGATGACAGGGGGCGACAACTATGGCTACACCTTC

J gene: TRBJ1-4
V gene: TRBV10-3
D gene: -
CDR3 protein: CAISGGGPDEKLFF
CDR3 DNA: TGTGCCATCAGTGGGGGGGGGCCCGATGAAAAACTGTTTTTT

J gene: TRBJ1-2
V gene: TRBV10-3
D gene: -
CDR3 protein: CAITEGGRGGYTF
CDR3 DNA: TGTGCCATCACCGAGGGGGGGAGGGGCGGCTACACCTTC

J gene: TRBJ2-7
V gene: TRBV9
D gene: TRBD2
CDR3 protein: CASSVAPSGTYEQYF
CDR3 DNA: TGTGCCAGCAGCGTAGCACCTAGCGGGACCTACGAGCAGTACTTC

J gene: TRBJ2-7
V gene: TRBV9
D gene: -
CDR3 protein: CASSAQTGNYEQYF
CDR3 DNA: TGTGCCAGCAGCGCGCAGACAGGAAATTACGAGCAGTACTTC

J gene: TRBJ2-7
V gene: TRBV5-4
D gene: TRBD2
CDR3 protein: CASSSLTSGGGYEQYF
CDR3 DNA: TGTGCCAGCAGCTCCTTAACTAGCGGGGGGGGCTACGAGCAGTACTTC

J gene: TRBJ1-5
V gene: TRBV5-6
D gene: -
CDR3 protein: CASRNLLDRPNQPQHF
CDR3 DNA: TGTGCCAGCAGAAATTTGTTGGACAGACCAAATCAGCCCCAGCATTTT

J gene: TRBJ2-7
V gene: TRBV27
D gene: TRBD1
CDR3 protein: CASSPTPGQGPYEQYF
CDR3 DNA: TGTGCCAGCAGTCCAACACCGGGACAGGGGCCATACGAGCAGTACTTC

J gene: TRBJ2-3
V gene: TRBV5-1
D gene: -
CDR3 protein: CASSLGSGGLYTQYF
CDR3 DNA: TGCGCCAGCAGCTTGGGATCGGGGGGCCTCTATACGCAGTATTTT